The entry below describes one T cell receptor beta chain. TCRdb's copy holds only in-frame clones and misses some; the assay was immunoSEQ multiplex PCR. The sample lists about 75,000 clones, around 97% occurring once. This sample stems from a study of technical replicates of blood from a few donors. The CDR3 length is 12 residues. V shed 7 bases and J shed 6 bases, with 13 bases lying between them. CDR1 and CDR2 from the germline V gene are MNHEY and SVGAGI. Sequenced: T cells isolated from PBMCs. The receptor's source is a human donor in good health. The chain is built from TRBV6-5 and TRBJ2-7; the D gene is possibly TRBD1 (5 bases). CDR3 protein: CASTGIGGEQYF. The DNA for the CDR3 is TGTGCCAGCACAGGGATAGGTGGCGAGCAGTACTTC.